This T cell receptor (beta chain) is from a study of OX40 agonist ivuxolimab in advanced cancers. About the investigation overall: The costimulatory receptor OX40 (CD134) was targeted by ivuxolimab, a fully human IgG2 agonistic monoclonal antibody. Patients were allowed to have had prior anti-PD-1, anti-PD-L1 or anti-CTLA-4 therapy, and roughly 40% of the dose-escalation patients had previously received checkpoint inhibitors. Intravenous ivuxolimab was administered to patients every 2 weeks at six dose levels: 0.01, 0.1, 0.3, 1.5, 3 and 10 mg/kg. The paper covers the monotherapy dose-escalation part of the phase I ivuxolimab trial, which included N = 52 patients. Peripheral TCRbeta sequencing was intended to test whether TCR sequence diversity was altered and clonal T-cell expansion was caused by ivuxolimab. Partial responses were achieved by three dose-escalation patients, of whom one had hepatocellular carcinoma and two had cutaneous melanoma. Of the roughly 52 dose-escalation patients, hepatocellular carcinoma was present in about 20, melanoma in around 15, renal cell carcinoma in 9 and head and neck cancer in 9. In the dose-escalation cohort, around four fifths of patients were male, and the mean age was roughly 60 years, with a range of roughly 20 to 80. Results the study describes overall, beyond this receptor: Low levels of normalized T-cell clonal expansion were also shown by some nonresponding patients. In the 0.1-3.0 mg/kg groups, partial responders had among the lowest normalized peripheral clonal expansion, particularly in CD8+ T cells. On average, CD8+ T cells showed more expanded clones than CD4+ T cells after ivuxolimab. At doses of 0.1 to 3.0 mg/kg, clonal expansion of both CD4+ and CD8+ blood T cells was observed from baseline to week 6. The antigen specificity of the peripheral T cells that underwent clonal expansion was not determined.

Patients with a history of autoimmune disease or receiving systemic immunosuppression were excluded from the trial. Peripheral blood for TCR sequencing was drawn from every dose cohort at baseline, at cycle 4 day 1 and at cycle 7 day 1. The samples were taken from a phase I, first-in-human, multicenter, open-label dose-escalation trial of ivuxolimab. Adults with locally advanced or metastatic head and neck squamous cell, hepatocellular, melanoma or renal cell carcinoma were enrolled in the trial. CD4+ and CD8+ T cells were sorted separately from peripheral blood before TCR sequencing. For sequencing of the TCRbeta CDR3 region, genomic DNA was extracted from the sorted cells. TCRbeta CDR3 regions were sequenced using the immunoSEQ Assay. Here the immuneACCESS table is served through TCRdb, limited to in-frame sequences with V and J called. Missing clones are a known gap in these copies; in checked studies unresolved V genes cover under half, and the rest lacks a known reason. The sample has about 49,000 clones on record, roughly nine tenths of them singletons. The biggest ten clones account for just over 50% of the sample.

Regarding this clone: No antigen is known for it. No much larger clone is present one base from it, and per-base qualities are unavailable.

The germline V gene (reference sequence) sets CDR1 to WNHNN and CDR2 to SYGVQD. Clipping removes 4 bases from V and 6 bases from J, with 14 as the unmatched junction base count. Counted from cysteine to phenylalanine, this CDR3 has 18 amino acids. The CDR3 DNA has 54 bases and is translated from base 1. The sample in question was CD4+ or CD8+ T cells sorted from blood, obtained in a trial of the OX40 agonist ivuxolimab. This sequence was found in an adult with an advanced solid tumor such as melanoma, head and neck, liver or kidney cancer. The sequence is built from TRBV10-1 and TRBJ1-5, with 11 bases matching TRBD1. The nucleotides are TGCGCCAGCAGTGTATGGATAGGAAGGGACAGGGGGTTTCAGCCCCAGCATTTT. It encodes CASSVWIGRDRGFQPQHF.